The entry below describes one T cell receptor beta chain. The antigen is not known. Germline V gene sequence: CDR1 WSHSY, CDR2 SAAADI. This CDR3 is 14 amino acids long. These data belong to a study of cytomegalovirus exposure and HLA in healthy donors. The study ran its PCR with 60 Vbeta and 13 Jbeta primers. Produced via immunoSEQ multiplex PCR; TCRdb's table is partial and in-frame only. The sample includes about 83,000 clones, 81% of them seen just once. Findings and limits, study-wide: TCR beta chains numbering 164 were designated cytomegalovirus-associated.

This chain links TRBV10-2 with TRBJ2-5; 8 bases agree with TRBD2. Matching the DNA end better, TRBJ2-7 makes the J call doubtful. The TCR was taken from a woman under 40 in good health and CMV-seronegative. Source material: PBMCs. The CDR3 protein is CASRGAGGENEQYF. DNA of the CDR3: TGCGCCAGCAGAGGGGCGGGAGGTGAAAACGAGCAGTACTTC.